Given below is one T cell receptor beta chain in context. What it binds is not known. Profiled with immunoSEQ multiplex PCR; TCRdb holds only in-frame clones, not every one. The table has about 83,000 clones, 95% to 98% seen once. Trimming removed 3 bases from V and 6 bases from J; junction bases left unmatched: 5. The CDR3 contains 14 residues. Germline V lookup: CDR1 SGDLS, CDR2 YYNGEE. The sample is drawn from a study of Tregs in tolerant kidney transplant recipients. Study in general: Recipients received nonmyeloablative bone marrow transplants from related graft donors, with transient mixed chimerism.

Study-wide results and limits: Tregs expanded with activated donor B cells seemed most donor-specific. Biological reproducibility was not directly addressed in this study. Donor-specific Treg expansion exceeded global Treg expansion in tolerant patients, suggesting antigen drive.

This chain connects TRBV9 to TRBJ2-1, with TRBD1 matching 8 bases. The sequence derives from a human donor who received a combined kidney and bone marrow transplant. Specimen: CD4+ T cells from blood, collected before the transplant. The CDR3 is CASSARGQGNEQFF. In nucleotides, the CDR3 is TGTGCCAGCAGCGCAAGAGGACAGGGCAATGAGCAGTTCTTC.